These 10 T cell receptor beta chains were all obtained from the same sample, sequenced in a study of regulatory T cells in long-lasting Graves disease. As for time point: newly diagnosed GD, antithyroid drugs for less than 3 months. The TCR library was made from RNA that had been extracted from PBMCs in TRIzol. For TCR beta, libraries came from iRepertoire HTBI primers and Arm-PCR of CDR3 regions. TCRdb re-derived calls from the multiplex PCR reads in MiXCR, one entry per CDR3 protein. This repertoire shows roughly 420,000 distinct CDR3 sequences, 16% found once; its top ten account for about 11%. These records were also assigned to another study, of T cells in Graves' hyperthyroidism and ophthalmopathy.

The sample in question was peripheral blood mononuclear cells (PBMCs), obtained at new diagnosis, from a patient treated with antithyroid drugs. The receptors stem from a woman aged 25 to 39 with Graves disease.

The rearrangement joins TRBV4-2 to TRBJ1-5, with TRBD1 matching 7 bases. The CDR3 has 15 residues. Trimming cost V 3 bases and J 4 bases; bases outside gene matches: 6. Germline V gives CDR1 LGHNA, CDR2 YNFKEQ. CDR3 coding DNA: TGTGCCAGCAGCCAGGCCGCGACAGGGAATCAGCCCCAGCATTTT. This sequence encodes CASSQAATGNQPQHF.

This clonotype has only a few counts. The chain couples TRBV27 to TRBJ2-7; TRBD2 matches 9 bases. CDR3 size: 15 residues. Trimming cost V 8 bases and J 3 bases; bases outside gene matches: 11. Germline V gene lookup returns CDR1 MNHEY and CDR2 SMNVEV (reference sequence). The CDR3 region has the DNA TGTGCCAGCTCAACCCGACTAGCGGTGAGCTACGAGCAGTACTTC. This gives the protein CASSTRLAVSYEQYF.

This clonotype showed up just a few times. For the CDR3, the DNA is TGCAGTGCTAGCGTCAGGGGGGATCAGCCCCAGCATTTT. Its protein is CSASVRGDQPQHF. The rearrangement uses TRBV20-1 and TRBJ1-5; 7 nucleotides match TRBD1. The V gene end was trimmed by 3 bases and the J gene end by 5 bases; junction bases not matched to a gene: 4. CDR1 and CDR2 from the germline V gene are DFQATT and SNEGSKA (reference sequence). The CDR3 has 13 residues.

Many counts were recorded for this clonotype. The chain joins TRBV29-1 to TRBJ2-3, with TRBD1 matching over 9 bases. This CDR3 is built from 12 residues. The junction had 3 bases not matched to a gene; V was cut back by 6 bases and J by 5 bases. Germline assignment: CDR1 SQVTM and CDR2 ANQGSEA. The CDR3 DNA follows: TGCAGCGTAGACAGGGGGGTAGATACGCAGTATTTT. Amino acids: CSVDRGVDTQYF.

This clonotype was seen many times. This chain uses TRBV5-1 with TRBJ2-1; D gene unclear. Germline CDR1 reads SGHRS; CDR2 reads YFSETQ. V shed 3 bases and J shed 9 bases, with 10 bases lying between them. The CDR3 sequence is 12 residues long. The CDR3: CASSSTVGEQFF. The CDR3 DNA follows: TGCGCCAGCAGCTCTACGGTCGGTGAGCAGTTCTTC.

This clonotype was seen many times. The chain employs TRBV28 and TRBJ2-1; 9 bases fit TRBD2. The V and J ends lost 8 bases and 1 base, in that order; junction bases with no gene match: 9. This CDR3 spans 16 amino acids. Germline assignment: CDR1 MDHEN and CDR2 SYDVKM. In nucleotides, the CDR3 is TGTGCCAGCGGATCTATAGCGGGAGTATCCTACAATGAGCAGTTCTTC. Translation gives CASGSIAGVSYNEQFF.

Many counts were recorded for this clonotype. The CDR3 bases are TGTGCCAGCTCACCAAGGGACAGGGGAGAGACCCAGTACTTC. It yields the protein CASSPRDRGETQYF. The rearrangement joins TRBV18 to TRBJ2-5; TRBD1 matches 10 bases. Germline loops: CDR1 KGHSH, CDR2 LQKENI. The CDR3 loop spans 14 amino acids. Trimming at V came to 2 bases and at J to 4 bases, leaving 1 base not matched to a gene.

This clonotype was observed a handful of times. The junction departs from the called germline gene at one end, perhaps through a read error. V and J are TRBV9 and TRBJ2-2; D is uncertain. Germline CDR1 and CDR2: SGDLS and YYNGEE. CDR3 size: 15 residues. CDR3 amino acids: CANSVLGSNTGELFF. CDR3 in DNA: TGTGCCAACAGCGTACTGGGCTCGAACACCGGGGAGCTGTTTTTT.

The chain combines TRBV20-1 with TRBJ1-1; D is unresolved. V gave up 1 base and J gave up 3 bases, with 9 bases separating them. The germline V gene encodes CDR1 DFQATT and CDR2 SNEGSKA (reference sequence). The CDR3 runs 13 residues. CDR3 sequence reads: CSARGQKDTEAFF. In DNA, the CDR3 is TGCAGTGCTAGAGGGCAGAAGGACACTGAAGCTTTCTTT.

The table lists this clonotype with many counts. V gene TRBV4-1 combines with J gene TRBJ2-7; possibly TRBD2 for D (5 bases). Germline V gives CDR1 MGHRA, CDR2 YSYEKL. V lost 1 base and J lost 2, with 12 bases in between. The CDR3 runs 15 residues. Here the CDR3 reads CASSQGGLSTYEQYF. The CDR3 bases are TGCGCCAGCAGCCAAGGAGGACTCTCCACCTACGAGCAGTACTTC.